This T cell receptor (beta chain) was documented in a study of blood T cells in healthy people across ages. Remarks on this clonotype: Its target is unknown.

With a J-beta primer mix and a sample-barcoded 5' primer, a second PCR ran about 6 to 11 cycles. Using its own MiXCR run on the 5' RACE reads, TCRdb lists one record per CDR3 protein. In the table there are approximately 800,000 distinct CDR3 sequences, around half of which are singletons. This CDR3 is built from 15 residues. The J segment lost 14 bases and the V segment lost 0 bases, leaving 17 bases of the junction unmatched. Germline V gene sequence: CDR1 DFQATT, CDR2 SNEGSKA (reference sequence). Study observations and caveats: Underestimates were what the diversity estimates from one million T cells were considered to be. PBMC samples, being unsorted, prevented any conclusive comparison of naive and antigen-experienced cells. TCR beta diversity was tightly associated with the proportion of naive T cells.

V gene TRBV20-1 combines with J gene TRBJ2-3, with 7 bases that match TRBD2. This TCR was recovered from a man older than 75 in good health. What was sequenced was blood. DNA of the CDR3: TGCAGTGCTAGAGAAGGCAGGTGGGAGGGGAGATACGCGTATTTT. Protein sequence: CSAREGRWEGRYAYF.